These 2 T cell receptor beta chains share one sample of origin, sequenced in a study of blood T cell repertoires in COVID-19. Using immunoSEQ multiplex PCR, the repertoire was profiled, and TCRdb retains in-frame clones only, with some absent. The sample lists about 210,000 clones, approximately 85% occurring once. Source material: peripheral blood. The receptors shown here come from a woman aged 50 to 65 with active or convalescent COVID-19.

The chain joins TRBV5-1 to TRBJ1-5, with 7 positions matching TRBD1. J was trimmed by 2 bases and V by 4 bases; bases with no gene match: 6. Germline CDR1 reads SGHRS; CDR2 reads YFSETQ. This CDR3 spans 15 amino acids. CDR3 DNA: TGCGCCAGCAGCCTTGACGGACAGGGCAATCAGCCCCAGCATTTT. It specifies CASSLDGQGNQPQHF. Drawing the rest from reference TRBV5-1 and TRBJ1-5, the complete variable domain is KAGVTQTPRYLIKTRGQQVTLSCSPISGHRSVSWYQQTPGQGLQFLFEYFSETQRNKGNFPGRFSGRQFSNSRSEMNVSTLELGDSALYLCASSLDGQGNQPQHFGDGTRLSIL.

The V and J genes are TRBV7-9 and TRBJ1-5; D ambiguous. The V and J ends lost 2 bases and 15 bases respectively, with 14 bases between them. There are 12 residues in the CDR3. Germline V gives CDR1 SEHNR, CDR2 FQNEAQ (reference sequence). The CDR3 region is CASSLSRPPLHF. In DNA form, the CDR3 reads TGTGCCAGCAGCTTATCCCGTCCCCCCTTGCATTTT.